This entry concerns a single TCR beta chain. Data came from immunoSEQ multiplex PCR; TCRdb stores just in-frame clones and leaves some out. The profile shows roughly 35,000 clones, over 75% of them singletons. V gave up 4 bases and J gave up 2 bases; unmatched junction bases: 9. Germline CDR1 reads LGHNA; CDR2 reads YNFKEQ. The CDR3 loop spans 16 amino acids. The entry originates in a study of T cell changes during pregnancy in multiple sclerosis. Sequencing was performed on CD8+ T cells from peripheral blood mononuclear cells, taken before pregnancy. The V and J genes are TRBV4-2 and TRBJ2-3; 7 bases are shared with TRBD2. The TCR sequence derives from a female donor with multiple sclerosis, enrolled in a pregnancy study. This chain's CDR3 is CASSPEIAGNTDTQYF. The CDR3 DNA sequence: TGTGCCAGCAGCCCGGAGATAGCGGGTAACACAGATACGCAGTATTTT.